One and the same sample provided the 5 T cell receptor beta chains below, sequenced in a study of blood T cell repertoires in COVID-19. Method: immunoSEQ multiplex PCR; TCRdb's copy keeps in-frame clones and lacks some. The table lists 50,000 to 55,000 clones, 86% of them singletons, with 20% to 25% in the top ten. Sequenced sample: peripheral blood. The receptor set was obtained from a woman of 80 years or more with acute or convalescent COVID-19.

V and J are TRBV24-1 and TRBJ2-3; TRBD1 matches at 9 bases. V lost 9 bases and J lost 3; bases outside the gene matches: 6. Germline values: CDR1 KGHDR, CDR2 SFDVKD. There are 14 residues in the CDR3. The CDR3 DNA sequence: TGTGCCACCGCCGGGACAGGGCTTACAGATACGCAGTATTTT. Translated: CATAGTGLTDTQYF.

The V and J genes are TRBV12-3 or TRBV12-4 and TRBJ1-4; perhaps TRBD1 as D (5 bases). V was clipped by 4 bases and J by 10 bases, with 10 bases between them. There are 12 residues in the CDR3. DNA of the CDR3: TGTGCCAGCAGTTCAGACGGGGGAAAACTGTTTTTT. It codes for CASSSDGGKLFF.

The chain couples TRBV5-4 to TRBJ1-2; TRBD1 matches 8 bases. The V segment lost 4 bases and the J segment 7 bases; nucleotides outside the gene matches: 3. CDR3 length equals 12 residues. Germline CDR1 SGHNT, CDR2 YYREEE (reference sequence). This CDR3 reads CASSTDRAGYTF. Written as DNA, the CDR3 is TGTGCCAGCAGCACGGACAGGGCTGGCTACACCTTC.

CDR3 sequence (DNA): TGTGCCAGCGCAGGGTCTGGAAACACCATATATTTT. Translated: CASAGSGNTIYF. V and J are TRBV19 and TRBJ1-3; possible D gene TRBD1, 5 bases. The length of the CDR3 is 12 residues. Germline CDR1 and CDR2: LNHDA and SQIVND (reference sequence). V lost 9 bases to trimming and J lost 1 base, with 7 bases between them.

This sequence joins TRBV27 and TRBJ1-2, with TRBD1 as a possible D gene (6 bases). CDR3 length: 14 amino acids. Per germline, CDR1 MNHEY and CDR2 SMNVEV (reference sequence). V lost 6 bases, J lost 4 bases, and 15 bases lay in between. DNA for the CDR3: TGTGCCAGCAGCCCTACAGGGAATGGCTATGGCTACACCTTC. Translation gives CASSPTGNGYGYTF.